The 17 T cell receptor beta chains listed next were all sequenced from one sample in a study of blood T cell repertoires in COVID-19. Libraries were prepared by immunoSEQ multiplex PCR; TCRdb keeps only in-frame clonotypes and omits some of them. The sample includes hundreds of thousands of clones, roughly 89% of them seen just once. The material sequenced was peripheral blood. The receptors were gathered from a woman between 45 and 65 years old with COVID-19, enrolled during active disease.

The chain uses TRBV19 and TRBJ1-5, with 11 bases fitting TRBD1. Looked up from germline, CDR1 is LNHDA and CDR2 is SQIVND (reference sequence). After removal of 4 bases from V and 5 bases from J, the junction contained 7 bases not matched to a gene. The CDR3 covers 16 residues. The CDR3 is CASSTWGTGGYQPQHF. CDR3 nucleotide sequence: TGTGCCAGTAGTACATGGGGGACAGGGGGTTATCAGCCCCAGCATTTT.

The CDR3 coding sequence is TGTGCCAGCAGTGACTTACTAGCGGGGAACACCGGGGAGCTGTTTTTT. This sequence encodes CASSDLLAGNTGELFF. This chain uses TRBV6-1 with TRBJ2-2; 9 nucleotides match TRBD2. This CDR3 spans 16 amino acids. Germline values: CDR1 MNHNS, CDR2 SASEGT. V shed 3 bases and J 1 base; nucleotides not matched to a gene: 3.

The CDR3 nucleotides read TGCAGCGGAAAGACAGGGGGAAACACTGAAGCTTTCTTT. This gives the protein CSGKTGGNTEAFF. This chain connects TRBV29-1 to TRBJ1-1, with TRBD1 matching over 9 bases. The CDR3 consists of 13 residues. V lost 7 bases and J lost 2; bases outside the gene matches: 5. Germline CDR1 SQVTM, CDR2 ANQGSEA. Looking up the rest from reference TRBV29-1 and TRBJ1-1 gives the full variable domain: SAVISQKPSRDICQRGTSLTIQCQVDSQVTMMFWYRQQPGQSLTLIATANQGSEATYESGFVIDKFPISRPNLTFSTLTVSNMSPEDSSIYLCSGKTGGNTEAFFGQGTRLTVV.

The rearrangement uses TRBV18 and TRBJ2-3; 10 bases fit TRBD2. V gave up 4 bases and J gave up 2 bases; unmatched junction bases: 3. The CDR3 is made up of 15 amino acids. Germline lookup yields CDR1 KGHSH and CDR2 LQKENI. CDR3 sequence: CASSRSGGDTDTQYF. The DNA for the CDR3 is TGTGCCAGCTCACGGAGCGGGGGGGACACAGATACGCAGTATTTT.

The chain employs TRBV6-5 and TRBJ2-7, with TRBD1 matching over 12 bases. The CDR3 is 15 residues long. Germline V gene sequence: CDR1 MNHEY, CDR2 SVGAGI. After removal of 8 bases from V and 5 bases from J, the junction contained 10 bases not matched to a gene. The chain's CDR3 is CASEGGQGAVDEQYF. The CDR3 region has the DNA TGTGCCAGCGAGGGGGGACAGGGGGCGGTTGACGAGCAGTACTTC.

The sample holds one count of this clone. The chain uses TRBV3-1 (or the pseudogene TRBV3-2) and TRBJ2-5, with D maybe TRBD2 (6 bases). Per the germline V gene, CDR1 is LGHDT and CDR2 is YNNKEL (reference sequence). The V end lost 2 bases, the J end lost 4 bases, and 14 bases lay between the germline ends. The CDR3 totals 15 residues. The CDR3 loop is CASSQRGKGGETQYF. CDR3 nucleotide sequence: TGTGCCAGCAGCCAACGGGGGAAAGGAGGAGAGACCCAGTACTTC.

CDR3: CASNLRSGANVLTF. CDR3 DNA sequence: TGTGCCAGCAATCTTCGGTCTGGGGCCAACGTCCTGACTTTC. The genes are TRBV7-9 and TRBJ2-6; no clear D. Trimming took 7 bases from V and 1 from J, leaving 8 bases between them. This CDR3 region has 14 residues. CDR1 and CDR2 (germline): SEHNR, FQNEAQ (reference sequence). Using reference TRBV7-9 and TRBJ2-6 for the parts outside the CDR3, the full variable domain is DTGVSQNPRHKITKRGQNVTFRCDPISEHNRLYWYRQTLGQGPEFLTYFQNEAQLEKSRLLSDRFSAERPKGSFSTLEIQRTEQGDSAMYLCASNLRSGANVLTFGAGSRLTVL.

The rearrangement joins TRBV19 to TRBJ2-1, with D unresolved. The CDR3 consists of 15 residues. Germline values: CDR1 LNHDA, CDR2 SQIVND (reference sequence). V lost 3 bases and J 0 bases, leaving 9 bases between the germline ends. This CDR3 reads CASSIGWSSYNEQFF. The CDR3 DNA reads as TGTGCCAGTAGTATCGGATGGAGCTCCTACAATGAGCAGTTCTTC.

This clone showed up just a few times. The chain recombines TRBV30 with TRBJ1-2; D call uncertain. Germline loops: CDR1 GTSNPN, CDR2 SVGIG (reference sequence). CDR3 length equals 13 residues. The V end was cut by 2 bases, the J end by 5 bases, with 12 bases between. CDR3 protein: CAWSSHGKYGYTF. The CDR3 bases are TGTGCCTGGAGTTCCCACGGGAAATATGGCTACACCTTC.

The chain joins TRBV20-1 to TRBJ2-7, with unresolved D. The V end was cut by 3 bases, the J end by 7 bases, with 19 bases between. Germline V CDR1 and CDR2: DFQATT, SNEGSKA (reference sequence). The CDR3 is made up of 14 amino acids. CDR3: CSASRAAILEEQYF. The CDR3 DNA reads TGCAGTGCTAGTAGAGCAGCGATTCTAGAAGAGCAGTACTTC.

The V and J genes are TRBV5-4 and TRBJ2-3, with 9 bases that match TRBD2. With V trimmed by 0 bases and J by 5 bases, 4 bases remained unmatched. CDR1 and CDR2 (germline): SGHNT, YYREEE (reference sequence). This CDR3 is 15 amino acids long. CDR3 region: CASSLAAGGGDTQYF. CDR3 coding DNA: TGTGCCAGCAGCTTGGCTGCGGGGGGGGGAGATACGCAGTATTTT.

This clone was observed a few times. The chain carries TRBV5-1 and TRBJ2-7, with 9 bases aligning to TRBD1. The V gene's germline CDR1 is SGHRS and CDR2 YFSETQ. J lost 2 bases, V lost 4 bases, and 10 bases had no gene match. This CDR3 has 16 residues. The CDR3 DNA follows: TGCGCCAGCAGCCCCGACCGGGACAGGGCCACCTACGAGCAGTACTTC. Translated, it gives CASSPDRDRATYEQYF.

The DNA for the CDR3 is TGCAGTGCTAGTAGACAGGGGGCGGATGGCTACACCTTC. Translating gives CSASRQGADGYTF. This chain uses TRBV20-1 with TRBJ1-2; TRBD1 matches at 10 bases. This CDR3 is built from 13 residues. V lost 3 bases to trimming and J lost 6 bases; unmatched junction nucleotides: 4. Germline V gene lookup returns CDR1 DFQATT and CDR2 SNEGSKA (reference sequence).

The chain couples TRBV12-5 to TRBJ1-5; TRBD1 might be the D (6 bases). CDR1 is LGHNT and CDR2 is FRNRAP in the germline V gene. The CDR3 runs to 14 residues. V lost 7 bases and J 6 bases, leaving 16 bases between the germline ends. The CDR3 here is CASAWGGEGQPQHF. CDR3 in DNA: TGTGCTAGTGCCTGGGGGGGCGAGGGTCAGCCCCAGCATTTT.

The J gene is TRBJ2-7, the V gene TRBV6-1, with 9 bases aligning to TRBD1. Looked up from germline, CDR1 is MNHNS and CDR2 is SASEGT. V lost 3 bases to trimming and J lost 7 bases; unmatched junction nucleotides: 13. This CDR3 is 16 amino acids long. Here the CDR3 reads CASSDPLTGGRREQYF. CDR3 DNA: TGTGCCAGCAGTGATCCTCTGACAGGGGGTCGCAGGGAGCAGTACTTC.

This chain links TRBV20-1 with TRBJ1-1, with 7 bases identical to TRBD1. This CDR3 comprises 11 residues. The V gene's germline CDR1 is DFQATT and CDR2 SNEGSKA (reference sequence). J was trimmed by 12 bases and V by 6 bases; bases with no gene match: 10. Written as DNA, the CDR3 is TGCAGTGCCCCCGAGGGCAGGGGGACTTTCTTT. This translates into CSAPEGRGTFF.

The chain joins TRBV19 to TRBJ2-6; no definite D call. V lost 6 bases and J 4 bases, leaving 7 bases between the germline ends. In germline, CDR1 is LNHDA, CDR2 SQIVND (reference sequence). The CDR3 loop spans 13 amino acids. CDR3 sequence: CASSRFGANVLTF. The CDR3 DNA reads TGTGCCAGTAGCCGGTTCGGGGCCAACGTCCTGACTTTC.